This T cell receptor beta chain appears in the sequencing data of a study of blood T cell repertoires in COVID-19. Turning to the study itself: Samples of COVID-19 (acute and convalescent) were obtained from the United States, Italy and Spain. T cells, B-cell-depleted T cells, or PBMCs provided the cDNA or gDNA that served as material.

The authors' processing: Cell counts per sample came from amplifying reference gene primers. Data came from immunoSEQ multiplex PCR; TCRdb stores just in-frame clones and leaves some out. The DNA gave D and trimming, while V, J and clone size come from that table. The sample yields over 75,000 clones, about 78% seen once. This CDR3 spans 14 amino acids. Trimming pared 4 bases from V and 8 bases from J, leaving 16 bases between. CDR1 and CDR2 (germline): SGHRS, YFSETQ. This clonotype originated in a human donor in a cohort sampled during active COVID-19. This chain uses TRBV5-1 with TRBJ2-1, with D perhaps TRBD1 (6 bases). Sample: peripheral blood. The chain's CDR3 is CASSVPQGTDEQFF. DNA of the CDR3: TGCGCCAGCAGCGTTCCACAGGGAACGGATGAGCAGTTCTTC.